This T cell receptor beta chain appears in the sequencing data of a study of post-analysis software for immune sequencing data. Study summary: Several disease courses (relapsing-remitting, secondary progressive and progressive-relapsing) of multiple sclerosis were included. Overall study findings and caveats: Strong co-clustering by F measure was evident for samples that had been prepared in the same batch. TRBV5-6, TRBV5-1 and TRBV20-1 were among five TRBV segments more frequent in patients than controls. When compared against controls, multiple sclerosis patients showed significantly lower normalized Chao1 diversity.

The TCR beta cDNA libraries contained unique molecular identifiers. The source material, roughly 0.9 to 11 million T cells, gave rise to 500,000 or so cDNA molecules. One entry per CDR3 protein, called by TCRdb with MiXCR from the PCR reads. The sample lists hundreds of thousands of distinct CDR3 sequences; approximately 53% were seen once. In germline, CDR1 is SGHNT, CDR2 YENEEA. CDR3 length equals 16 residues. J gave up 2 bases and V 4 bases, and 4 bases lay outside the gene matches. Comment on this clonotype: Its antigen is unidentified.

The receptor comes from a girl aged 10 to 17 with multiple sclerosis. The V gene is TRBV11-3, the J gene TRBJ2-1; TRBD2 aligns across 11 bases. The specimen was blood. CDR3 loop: CASSSHSGRAYNEQFF. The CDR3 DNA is TGTGCCAGCAGCTCTCATAGCGGGAGGGCCTACAATGAGCAGTTCTTC.